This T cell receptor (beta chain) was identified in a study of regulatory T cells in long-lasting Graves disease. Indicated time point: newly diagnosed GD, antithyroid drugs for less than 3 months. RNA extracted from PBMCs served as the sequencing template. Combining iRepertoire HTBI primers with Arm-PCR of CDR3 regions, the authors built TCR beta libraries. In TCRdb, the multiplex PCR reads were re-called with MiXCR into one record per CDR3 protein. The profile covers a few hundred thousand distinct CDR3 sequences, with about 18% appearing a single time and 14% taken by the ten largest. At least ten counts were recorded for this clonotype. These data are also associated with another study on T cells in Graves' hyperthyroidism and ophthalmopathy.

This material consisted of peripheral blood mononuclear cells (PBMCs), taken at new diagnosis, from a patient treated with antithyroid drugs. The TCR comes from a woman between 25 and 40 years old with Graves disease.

This CDR3 reads CASRRTGARYEKLFF. Written as DNA, the CDR3 is TGTGCCAGCAGGCGAACAGGGGCCCGATATGAAAAACTGTTTTTT. This chain uses TRBV6-1 with TRBJ1-4; TRBD1 aligns across 7 bases. Germline CDR1 reads MNHNS; CDR2 reads SASEGT. Trimming took 6 bases from V and 6 from J; bases not matched to a gene: 10. The CDR3 runs to 15 residues.